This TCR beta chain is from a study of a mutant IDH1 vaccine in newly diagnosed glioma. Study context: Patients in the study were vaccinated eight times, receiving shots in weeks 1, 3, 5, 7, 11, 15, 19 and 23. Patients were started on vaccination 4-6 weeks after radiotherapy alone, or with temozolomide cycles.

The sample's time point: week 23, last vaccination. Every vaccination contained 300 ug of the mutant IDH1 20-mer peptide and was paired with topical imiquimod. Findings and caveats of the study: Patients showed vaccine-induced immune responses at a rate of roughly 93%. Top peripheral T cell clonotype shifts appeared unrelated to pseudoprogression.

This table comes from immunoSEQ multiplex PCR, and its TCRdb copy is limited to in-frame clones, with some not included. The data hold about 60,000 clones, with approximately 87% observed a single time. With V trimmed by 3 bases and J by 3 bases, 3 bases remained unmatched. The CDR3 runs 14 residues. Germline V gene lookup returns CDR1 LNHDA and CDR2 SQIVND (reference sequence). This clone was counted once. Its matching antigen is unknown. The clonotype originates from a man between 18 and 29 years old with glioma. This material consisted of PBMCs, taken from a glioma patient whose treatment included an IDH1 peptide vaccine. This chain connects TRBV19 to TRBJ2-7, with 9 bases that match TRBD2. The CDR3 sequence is CASSMASGNYEQYF. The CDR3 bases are TGTGCCAGTAGTATGGCTAGCGGGAACTACGAGCAGTACTTC.